A single sample gave rise to the 3 T cell receptor beta chains below, sequenced in a study of blood T cell repertoires in COVID-19. The table came from immunoSEQ multiplex PCR; TCRdb's copy has only in-frame clones and leaves some out. The sample shows 400,000 to 550,000 clones, 80% to 90% of them seen only once. Sequenced sample: peripheral blood. The receptors were sampled from a woman aged 25 to 39 with acute or convalescent COVID-19.

The rearrangement links TRBV5-1 to TRBJ1-1, with no clear D. CDR1 is SGHRS, CDR2 YFSETQ, per germline. The CDR3 extends over 14 amino acids. Trimming left V 4 bases short and J 0 bases short, with 10 bases between. As DNA, the CDR3 is TGCGCCAGCAGCCCCCGGGATATGAACACTGAAGCTTTCTTT. Protein: CASSPRDMNTEAFF.

This clone was seen only once. The J gene is TRBJ1-4, the V gene TRBV10-3, with D unclear. This CDR3 is built from 15 residues. Trimming took off 3 bases at V and 8 bases at J, with 16 bases between the two ends. Germline V CDR1 and CDR2: ENHRY, SYGVKD. The CDR3 here is CAISDPGKGEEKLFF. The CDR3, as DNA: TGTGCCATCAGTGACCCGGGGAAGGGTGAAGAAAAACTGTTTTTT.

The table lists this clone with a count of one. This sequence joins TRBV5-1 and TRBJ1-1; maybe TRBD1 (6 bases). The CDR3 extends over 16 amino acids. The V and J ends lost 4 bases and 0 bases respectively, with 16 bases between them. Germline CDR1 and CDR2: SGHRS and YFSETQ. The CDR3 nucleotides are TGCGCCAGCAGCCCACCGGATGGGGGCCTGAACACTGAAGCTTTCTTT. It codes for CASSPPDGGLNTEAFF.